The clone carrying this T cell receptor beta chain was found many times. Its specificity is unknown. This entry comes from a study of identical twins. Whole-study findings and limits: The analysis was cross-sectional rather than longitudinal within donors. The models systematically underestimated how much out-of-frame TCR alpha was shared in monozygotic twins. Out-of-frame beta sequences exhibited a weaker degree of excess twin sharing.

Healthy Caucasians made up all donors. TCRdb re-called the 5' RACE reads through MiXCR, storing one row per CDR3 protein. The top ten hold roughly 1.6% of the sample, which has approximately 690,000 distinct CDR3 sequences, 6% to 6.5% seen once. The sample was naive T cells sorted from blood. This TCR came from a young man in good health.

CDR3 amino acids: CSATGTDGQETQYF. The CDR3 DNA follows: TGCAGTGCAACCGGGACGGACGGTCAAGAGACCCAGTACTTC. V usage is TRBV20-1 and J usage is TRBJ2-5; either TRBD1 or TRBD2 may fit D (5 bases each). Trimming took off 6 bases at V and 2 bases at J, with 16 bases between the two ends. CDR3 length: 14 residues. Germline CDR1 is DFQATT and CDR2 is SNEGSKA (reference sequence).